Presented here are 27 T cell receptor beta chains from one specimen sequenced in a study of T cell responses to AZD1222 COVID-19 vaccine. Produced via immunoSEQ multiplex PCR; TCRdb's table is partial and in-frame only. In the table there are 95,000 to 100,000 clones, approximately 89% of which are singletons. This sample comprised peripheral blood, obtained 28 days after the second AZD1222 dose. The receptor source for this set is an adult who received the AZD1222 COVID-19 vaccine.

The CDR3 sequence: CATSEGTSGADTQYF. The DNA of the CDR3 is TGTGCCACCAGTGAGGGGACTAGCGGAGCAGATACGCAGTATTTT. The chain carries TRBV24-1 and TRBJ2-3; TRBD2 aligns across 11 bases. The CDR3 sequence is 15 residues long. V lost 4 bases and J lost 4; bases outside the gene matches: 3. Germline loops: CDR1 KGHDR, CDR2 SFDVKD.

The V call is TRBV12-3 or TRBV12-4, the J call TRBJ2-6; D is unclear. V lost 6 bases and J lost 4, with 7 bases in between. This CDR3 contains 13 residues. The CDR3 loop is CASRSSGANVLTF. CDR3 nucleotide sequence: TGTGCCAGCAGGTCCTCCGGGGCCAACGTCCTGACTTTC.

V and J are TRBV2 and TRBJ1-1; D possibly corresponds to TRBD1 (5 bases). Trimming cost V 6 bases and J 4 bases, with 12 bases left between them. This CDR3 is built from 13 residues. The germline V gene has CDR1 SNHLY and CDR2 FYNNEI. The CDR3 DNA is TGTGCCAGCAGGTTCGACAGTAGCACTGAAGCTTTCTTT. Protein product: CASRFDSSTEAFF.

CDR3 nucleotide sequence: TGTGCCAGCAGTTTTGTGGCGGGGGAGCAGTACTTC. Its translation: CASSFVAGEQYF. V is TRBV27 and J is TRBJ2-7; possible D gene TRBD2, 6 bases. Trimming pared 3 bases from V and 7 bases from J, leaving 10 bases between. The CDR3 loop spans 12 amino acids. Germline V gene lookup returns CDR1 MNHEY and CDR2 SMNVEV (reference sequence).

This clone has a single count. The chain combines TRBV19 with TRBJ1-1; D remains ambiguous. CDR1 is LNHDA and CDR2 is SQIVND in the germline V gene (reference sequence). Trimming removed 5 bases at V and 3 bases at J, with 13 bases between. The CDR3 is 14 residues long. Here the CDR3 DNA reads TGTGCCAGTAGTTACCCGGGAATGTACACTGAAGCTTTCTTT. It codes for CASSYPGMYTEAFF. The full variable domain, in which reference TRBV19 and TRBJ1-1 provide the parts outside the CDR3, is DGGITQSPKYLFRKEGQNVTLSCEQNLNHDAMYWYRQDPGQGLRLIYYSQIVNDFQKGDIAEGYSVSREKKESFPLTVTSAQKNPTAFYLCASSYPGMYTEAFFGQGTRLTVV.

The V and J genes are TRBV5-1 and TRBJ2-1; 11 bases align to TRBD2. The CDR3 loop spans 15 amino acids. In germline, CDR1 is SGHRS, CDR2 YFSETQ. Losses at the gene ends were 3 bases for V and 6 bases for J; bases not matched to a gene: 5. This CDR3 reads CASSSVAGGVNEQFF. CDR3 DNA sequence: TGCGCCAGCAGCTCTGTAGCGGGAGGGGTCAATGAGCAGTTCTTC.

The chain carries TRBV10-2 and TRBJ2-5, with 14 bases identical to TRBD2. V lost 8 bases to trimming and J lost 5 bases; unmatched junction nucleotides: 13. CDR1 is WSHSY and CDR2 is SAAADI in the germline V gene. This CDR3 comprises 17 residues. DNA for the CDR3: TGCGCCAGCCTACCTACTCCGGGACTAGCGGGAGTTGAGACCCAGTACTTC. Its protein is CASLPTPGLAGVETQYF.

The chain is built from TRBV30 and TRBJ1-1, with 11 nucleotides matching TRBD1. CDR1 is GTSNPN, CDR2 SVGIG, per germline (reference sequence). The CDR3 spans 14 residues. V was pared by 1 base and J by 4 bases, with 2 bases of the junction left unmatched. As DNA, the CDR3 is TGTGCCTGGAGTGCGGGACAGGGGGGCACTGAAGCTTTCTTT. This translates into CAWSAGQGGTEAFF.

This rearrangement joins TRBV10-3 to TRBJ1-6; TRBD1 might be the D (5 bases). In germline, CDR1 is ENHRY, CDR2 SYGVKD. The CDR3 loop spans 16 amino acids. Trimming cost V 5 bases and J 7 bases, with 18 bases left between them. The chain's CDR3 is CAISLEVLGRNSPLHF. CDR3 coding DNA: TGTGCCATCAGTCTTGAGGTCCTGGGACGAAATTCACCCCTCCACTTT.

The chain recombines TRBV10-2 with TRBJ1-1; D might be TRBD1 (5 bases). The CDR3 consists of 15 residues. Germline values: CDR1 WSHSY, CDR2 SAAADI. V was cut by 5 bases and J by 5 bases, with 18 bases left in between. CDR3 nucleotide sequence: TGCGCCAGCAGTCCCTCATTCCGGGAGGGGACTGAAGCTTTCTTT. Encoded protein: CASSPSFREGTEAFF.

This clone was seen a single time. Written as DNA, the CDR3 is TGTGCCAGCAGTGAGAGAGGGGGCTGGACTGAAGCTTTCTTT. Its translation: CASSERGGWTEAFF. The V call is TRBV6-1, the J call TRBJ1-1; TRBD1 matches at 7 bases. Germline V lookup: CDR1 MNHNS, CDR2 SASEGT. Losses at the gene ends were 3 bases for V and 5 bases for J; bases not matched to a gene: 6. The CDR3 contains 14 residues.

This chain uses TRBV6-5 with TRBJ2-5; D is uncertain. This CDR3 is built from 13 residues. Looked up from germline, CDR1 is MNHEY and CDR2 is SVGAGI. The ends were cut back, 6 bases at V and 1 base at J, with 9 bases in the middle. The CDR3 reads CASRLNTQETQYF. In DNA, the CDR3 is TGTGCCAGCAGGTTAAACACCCAAGAGACCCAGTACTTC.

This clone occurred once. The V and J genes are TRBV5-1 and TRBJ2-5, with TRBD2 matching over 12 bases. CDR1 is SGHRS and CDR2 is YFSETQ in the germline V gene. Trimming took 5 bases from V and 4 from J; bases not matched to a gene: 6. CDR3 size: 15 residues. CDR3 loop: CASSPPGLAGETQYF. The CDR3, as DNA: TGCGCCAGCAGTCCACCGGGACTAGCGGGAGAGACCCAGTACTTC.

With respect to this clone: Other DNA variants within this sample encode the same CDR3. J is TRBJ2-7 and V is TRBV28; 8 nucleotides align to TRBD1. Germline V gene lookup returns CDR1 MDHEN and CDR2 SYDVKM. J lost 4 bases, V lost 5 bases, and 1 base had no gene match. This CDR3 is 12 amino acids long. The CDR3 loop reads CASSRQGYEQYF. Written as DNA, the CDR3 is TGTGCCAGCAGTCGACAGGGGTACGAGCAGTACTTC.

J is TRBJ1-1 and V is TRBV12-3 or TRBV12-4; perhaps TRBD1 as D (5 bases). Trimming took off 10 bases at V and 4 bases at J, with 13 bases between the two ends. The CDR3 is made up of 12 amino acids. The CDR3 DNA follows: TGTGCCACTGCGGAGGGGACCACTGAAGCTTTCTTT. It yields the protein CATAEGTTEAFF.

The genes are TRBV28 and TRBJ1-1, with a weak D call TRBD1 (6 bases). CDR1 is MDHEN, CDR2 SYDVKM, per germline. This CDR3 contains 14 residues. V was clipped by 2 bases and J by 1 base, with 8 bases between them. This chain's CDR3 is CASSLSRGNTEAFF. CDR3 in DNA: TGTGCCAGCAGTTTAAGCAGGGGGAACACTGAAGCTTTCTTT.

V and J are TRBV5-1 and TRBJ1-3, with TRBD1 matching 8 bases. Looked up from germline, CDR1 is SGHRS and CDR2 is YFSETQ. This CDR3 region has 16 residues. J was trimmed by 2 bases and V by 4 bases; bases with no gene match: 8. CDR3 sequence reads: CASSPGDRQTGNTIYF. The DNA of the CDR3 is TGCGCCAGCAGCCCGGGGGACAGGCAAACTGGAAACACCATATATTTT.

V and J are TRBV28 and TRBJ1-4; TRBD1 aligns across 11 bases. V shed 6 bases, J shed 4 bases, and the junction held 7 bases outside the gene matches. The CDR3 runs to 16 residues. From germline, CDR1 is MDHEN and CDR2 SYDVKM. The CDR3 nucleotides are TGTGCCAGCAGCCAGGACAGGGGGCTAGTTAATGAAAAACTGTTTTTT. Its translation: CASSQDRGLVNEKLFF. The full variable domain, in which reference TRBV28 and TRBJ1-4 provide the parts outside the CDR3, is DVKVTQSSRYLVKRTGEKVFLECVQDMDHENMFWYRQDPGLGLRLIYFSYDVKMKEKGDIPEGYSVSREKKERFSLILESASTNQTSMYLCASSQDRGLVNEKLFFGSGTQLSVL.

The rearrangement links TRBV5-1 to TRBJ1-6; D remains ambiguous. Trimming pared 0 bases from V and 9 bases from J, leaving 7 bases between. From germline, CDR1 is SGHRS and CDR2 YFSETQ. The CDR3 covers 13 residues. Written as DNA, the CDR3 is TGCGCCAGCAGCTTGGATGACCTTTCACCCCTCCACTTT. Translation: CASSLDDLSPLHF.

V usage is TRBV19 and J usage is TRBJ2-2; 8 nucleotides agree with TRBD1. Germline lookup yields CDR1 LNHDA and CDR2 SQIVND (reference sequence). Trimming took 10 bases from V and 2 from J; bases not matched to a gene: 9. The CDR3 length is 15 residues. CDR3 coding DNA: TGTGCCATCGATGACAGGGGTCCAAACACCGGGGAGCTGTTTTTT. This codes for CAIDDRGPNTGELFF.

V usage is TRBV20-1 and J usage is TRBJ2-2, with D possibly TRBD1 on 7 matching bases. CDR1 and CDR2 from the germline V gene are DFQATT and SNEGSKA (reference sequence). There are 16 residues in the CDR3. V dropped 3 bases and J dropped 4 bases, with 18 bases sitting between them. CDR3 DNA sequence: TGCAGTGCTAGTTTGGCCCCAGGGGGGCGCACCGGGGAGCTGTTTTTT. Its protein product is CSASLAPGGRTGELFF.

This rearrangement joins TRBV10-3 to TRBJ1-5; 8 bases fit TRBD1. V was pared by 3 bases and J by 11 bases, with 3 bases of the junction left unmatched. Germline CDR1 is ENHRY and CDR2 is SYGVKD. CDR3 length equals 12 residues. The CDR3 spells CAISEPDRAQHF. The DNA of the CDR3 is TGTGCCATCAGTGAACCGGACAGGGCCCAGCATTTT.

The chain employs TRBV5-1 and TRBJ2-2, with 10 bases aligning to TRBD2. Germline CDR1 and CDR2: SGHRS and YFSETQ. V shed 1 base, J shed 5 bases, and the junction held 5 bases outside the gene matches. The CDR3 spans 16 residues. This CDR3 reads CASSLSGSGRTGELFF. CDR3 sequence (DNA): TGCGCCAGCAGCTTGAGTGGTAGCGGGAGGACCGGGGAGCTGTTTTTT.

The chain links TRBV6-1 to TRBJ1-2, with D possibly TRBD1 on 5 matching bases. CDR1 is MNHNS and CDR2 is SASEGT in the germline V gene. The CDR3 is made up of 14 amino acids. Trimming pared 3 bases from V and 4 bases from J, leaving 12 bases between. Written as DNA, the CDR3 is TGTGCCAGCAGTGATTGGGGGATTGGCTATGGCTACACCTTC. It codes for CASSDWGIGYGYTF.

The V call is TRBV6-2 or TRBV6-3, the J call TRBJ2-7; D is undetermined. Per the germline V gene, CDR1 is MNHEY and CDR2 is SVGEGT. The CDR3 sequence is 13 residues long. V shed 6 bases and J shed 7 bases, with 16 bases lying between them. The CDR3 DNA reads TGTGCCAGCAGCCTGTTTGGTCCCCAGGAGCAGTACTTC. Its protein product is CASSLFGPQEQYF.

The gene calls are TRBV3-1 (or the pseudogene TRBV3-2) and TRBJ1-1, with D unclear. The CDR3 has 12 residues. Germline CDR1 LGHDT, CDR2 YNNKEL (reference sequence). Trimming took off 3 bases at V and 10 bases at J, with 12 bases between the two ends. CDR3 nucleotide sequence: TGTGCCAGCAGCCATGCGCAGCGAGGAGCTTTCTTT. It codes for CASSHAQRGAFF.

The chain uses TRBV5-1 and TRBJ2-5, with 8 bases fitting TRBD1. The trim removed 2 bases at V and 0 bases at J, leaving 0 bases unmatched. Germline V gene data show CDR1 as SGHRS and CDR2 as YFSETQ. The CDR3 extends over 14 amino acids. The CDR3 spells CASSLQGDQETQYF. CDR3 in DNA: TGCGCCAGCAGCTTACAGGGGGACCAAGAGACCCAGTACTTC.